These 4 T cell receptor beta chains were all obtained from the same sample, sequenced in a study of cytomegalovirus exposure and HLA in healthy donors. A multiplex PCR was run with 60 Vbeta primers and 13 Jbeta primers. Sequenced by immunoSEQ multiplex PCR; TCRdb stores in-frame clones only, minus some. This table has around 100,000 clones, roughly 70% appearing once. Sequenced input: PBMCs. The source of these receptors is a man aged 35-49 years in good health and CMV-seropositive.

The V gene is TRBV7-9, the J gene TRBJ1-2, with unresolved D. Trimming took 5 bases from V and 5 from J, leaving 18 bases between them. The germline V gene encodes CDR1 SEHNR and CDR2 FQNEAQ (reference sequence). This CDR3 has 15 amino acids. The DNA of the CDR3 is TGTGCCAGCAGCCCCACCGGGTCTTCGGAGTATGGCTACACCTTC. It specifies CASSPTGSSEYGYTF. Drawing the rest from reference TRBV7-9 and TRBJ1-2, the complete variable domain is DTGVSQNPRHKITKRGQNVTFRCDPISEHNRLYWYRQTLGQGPEFLTYFQNEAQLEKSRLLSDRFSAERPKGSFSTLEIQRTEQGDSAMYLCASSPTGSSEYGYTFGSGTRLTVV.

The CDR3 is CASSLSGLVGEQFF. CDR3 nucleotides: TGTGCCAGCAGCCTTTCGGGACTAGTGGGTGAGCAGTTCTTC. This chain links TRBV7-9 with TRBJ2-1; 8 bases fit TRBD2. Unmatched junction bases numbered 9, after V lost 5 bases and J lost 9 bases. The CDR3 consists of 14 residues. Germline lookup yields CDR1 SEHNR and CDR2 FQNEAQ (reference sequence).

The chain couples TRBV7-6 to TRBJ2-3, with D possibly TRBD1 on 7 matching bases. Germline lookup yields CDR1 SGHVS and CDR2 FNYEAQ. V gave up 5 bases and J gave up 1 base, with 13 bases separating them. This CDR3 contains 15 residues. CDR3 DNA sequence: TGTGCCAGCAGCGATACAGGGGAGGGCACAGATACGCAGTATTTT. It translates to CASSDTGEGTDTQYF.

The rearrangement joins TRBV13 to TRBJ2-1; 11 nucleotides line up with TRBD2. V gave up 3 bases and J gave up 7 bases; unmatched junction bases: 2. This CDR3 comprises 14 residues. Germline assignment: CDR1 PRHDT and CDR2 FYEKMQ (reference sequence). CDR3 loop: CASSFGTSGNEQFF. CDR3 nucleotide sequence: TGTGCCAGCAGCTTCGGGACTAGCGGAAATGAGCAGTTCTTC.